The text below deals with one T cell receptor beta chain. Its antigen is as yet unknown. The sample comes from a study of T cells in Graves' hyperthyroidism and ophthalmopathy. Broader study findings: The model foresaw ophthalmopathy a median approximately 6.1 months prior to onset. The blood repertoire included most of the expanded thyroid clonotypes above 0.001.

The germline CDR1 and CDR2 sequences are SNHLY and FYNNEI. The ends lost 7 bases at V and 10 bases at J; junction bases unmatched: 8. The CDR3 spans 13 residues. Template material for amplifying TCR beta CDR3 regions consisted of RNA transcripts. HTBI primers were used for first-round RT-PCR of the TCR CDR3. TCRdb re-derived calls from the multiplex PCR reads in MiXCR, one entry per CDR3 protein. The profile shows about 360,000 distinct CDR3 sequences, approximately 13% of them singletons. Exclusion of a patient resulted from uncontrolled infection, other autoimmune disease, pregnancy or lactation. This TCR was recovered from a woman aged 18-30 years with Graves' hyperthyroidism. Source material: blood. V and J are TRBV2 and TRBJ2-2; 8 nucleotides match TRBD1. Written as DNA, the CDR3 is TGTGCCAGCACCGTGGCAGGGGGCGAGGAGCTGTTTTTT. This codes for CASTVAGGEELFF.